The T cell receptor beta chain described here comes from a study of cytomegalovirus exposure and HLA in healthy donors. Study-level information: In an early release, HLA-typed donors contributed about 80 million unique TCR sequences.

The study, taken as a whole, reports: The Asian-associated ancestry cluster reportedly had fewer N-insertions than the roughly 670-donor mean in a later analysis.

Germline V gives CDR1 LNHDA, CDR2 SQIVND (reference sequence). The V and J ends lost 2 bases and 6 bases respectively, with 17 bases between them. There are 15 residues in the CDR3. Turning to this clone: The antigen is undetermined.

PCR used 60 Vbeta primers and 13 Jbeta primers. Repertoires were generated with immunoSEQ multiplex PCR, while TCRdb's copy carries only in-frame clones and drops some. The table includes roughly 80,000 clones, roughly 76% detected once. The clonotype was recovered from a male donor in good health and CMV-seropositive. V usage is TRBV19 and J usage is TRBJ2-7; perhaps TRBD1 as D (5 bases). Material for sequencing was PBMCs. The CDR3 is CASSIRGRALAEQYF. CDR3 in DNA: TGTGCCAGTAGTATAAGGGGTAGAGCCCTCGCCGAGCAGTACTTC.